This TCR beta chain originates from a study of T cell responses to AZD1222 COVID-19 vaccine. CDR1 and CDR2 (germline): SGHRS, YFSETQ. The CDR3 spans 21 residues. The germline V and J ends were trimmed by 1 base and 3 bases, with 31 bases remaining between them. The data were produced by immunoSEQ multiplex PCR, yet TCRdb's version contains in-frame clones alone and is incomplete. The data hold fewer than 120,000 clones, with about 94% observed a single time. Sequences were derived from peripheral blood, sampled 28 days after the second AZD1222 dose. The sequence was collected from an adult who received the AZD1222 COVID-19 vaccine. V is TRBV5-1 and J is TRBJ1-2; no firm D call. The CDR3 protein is CASSLRNLRANSIPHDYGYTF. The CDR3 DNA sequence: TGCGCCAGCAGCTTGAGGAACTTAAGGGCCAACTCTATCCCACACGACTATGGCTACACCTTC.